This T cell receptor (beta chain) was identified during a study of blood T cell repertoires in COVID-19. As originally analysed: Estimation of nucleated cell counts relied on the amplification of reference gene primers. Here immunoSEQ multiplex PCR was the method, and the copy in TCRdb shows in-frame clones only, minus some. V and J calls and clone size are copied from that table; D and trimming were computed from the DNA. The sample includes 150,000 to 200,000 clones, approximately 80% of them seen just once. This clone was counted a few times. Cohorts were based on clinical histories the participants reported. This receptor was obtained from a woman aged 60-75 years who had recovered from COVID-19. Sequencing used PBMCs or T cells enriched from blood (not recorded which).

The CDR3 reads CASSLAGERYEQYF. Here the CDR3 DNA reads TGTGCCAGCAGTTTAGCGGGGGAGCGCTACGAGCAGTACTTC. The chain is built from TRBV6-5 and TRBJ2-7; 9 nucleotides align to TRBD2. Germline CDR1 reads MNHEY; CDR2 reads SVGAGI. The length of the CDR3 is 14 residues. Trimming at V came to 4 bases and at J to 3 bases, leaving 4 bases not matched to a gene.